This TCR beta chain was profiled in a study of cytomegalovirus exposure and HLA in healthy donors. Study results and limitations: An apparent linkage of common viral pathogens to several of the most significant clusters emerged in a later analysis. 16,951 TCR beta sequences were associated with HLA alleles at 0.05 false discovery rate in a later analysis.

Note on this clone: Its cognate antigen is unknown.

Vbeta (60) and Jbeta (13) primers were used in the PCR. Sequencing used immunoSEQ multiplex PCR; TCRdb keeps in-frame clones, though not all of them. Among about 140,000 clones listed, 80% were seen once. Per the germline V gene, CDR1 is GTSNPN and CDR2 is SVGIG (reference sequence). The V and J ends lost 1 base and 6 bases respectively, with 13 bases between them. The CDR3 has 13 amino acids. This clonotype was obtained from a man aged 50 to 59 in good health and CMV-seronegative. The specimen was PBMCs. This chain connects TRBV30 to TRBJ2-7; D perhaps matches TRBD2 (6 bases). CDR3 amino acids: CAWSGGIPPEQYF. The CDR3, as DNA: TGTGCCTGGAGTGGCGGGATCCCCCCCGAGCAGTACTTC.